The 5 T cell receptor beta chains below come from one sample, sequenced in a study of T cell repertoires in cytomegalovirus infection. TCRdb reprocessed the reads via MiXCR and lists one record per CDR3 protein. This sample has 250,000 to 300,000 distinct CDR3 sequences, with about 26% found just once. The sample was PBMCs. The receptor set was obtained from a human donor in good health (CMV status not recorded). Some clones in this sample may be carry-over from other donors' samples.

The chain couples TRBV29-1 to TRBJ1-1; D not certain. The CDR3 is 12 amino acids. V was clipped by 2 bases and J by 1 base, with 5 bases between them. Germline-derived CDR1 and CDR2 are SQVTM and ANQGSEA. CDR3 loop: CSVEWGNTEAFF. The CDR3 DNA reads TGCAGCGTTGAATGGGGGAACACTGAAGCTTTCTTT.

This clonotype was seen at least ten times. This chain links TRBV7-2 with TRBJ2-1, with 7 bases identical to TRBD2. Germline V CDR1 and CDR2: SGHTA, FQGNSA. The CDR3 contains 14 residues. Trimming took 5 bases from V and 4 from J; bases not matched to a gene: 5. In nucleotides, the CDR3 is TGTGCCAGCAGCCCGTCGGGGGGATACAATGAGCAGTTCTTC. This codes for CASSPSGGYNEQFF.

This clonotype was detected only a few times. J is TRBJ2-5 and V is TRBV18; 8 positions match TRBD2. With 0 bases clipped from V and 4 bases from J, the junction kept 4 bases outside the gene matches. Per germline, CDR1 KGHSH and CDR2 LQKENI. The CDR3 is made up of 15 amino acids. CDR3 loop: CASSPPWLAGETQYF. DNA for the CDR3: TGTGCCAGCTCACCACCCTGGCTAGCGGGAGAGACCCAGTACTTC.

This chain connects TRBV29-1 to TRBJ2-4; 8 bases line up with TRBD2. Trimming removed 1 base from V and 7 bases from J; junction bases left unmatched: 18. Germline loops: CDR1 SQVTM, CDR2 ANQGSEA. The CDR3 totals 18 residues. This CDR3 is CSVEVFGGGSPGGNIQYF. DNA for the CDR3: TGCAGCGTTGAAGTTTTTGGTGGCGGGAGCCCGGGGGGGAACATTCAGTACTTC.

The chain recombines TRBV6-1 with TRBJ2-6, with a possible D match to TRBD1 (6 bases). V lost 6 bases and J 4 bases, leaving 16 bases between the germline ends. The CDR3 covers 16 residues. CDR1 and CDR2 (germline): MNHNS, SASEGT. For the CDR3, the DNA is TGTGCCAGCAGATCTTCTTGGGGGCGAGGGGCCAACGTCCTGACTTTC. It yields the protein CASRSSWGRGANVLTF.